Listed here are 9 T cell receptor beta chains from one sample, sequenced in a study of radiation and T cells in renal cell carcinoma. Time point specified: blood 4 weeks post-SBRT, at nephrectomy. Indicated treatment: 15 Gy SBRT to primary tumor, nephrectomy 4 weeks later. Here immunoSEQ multiplex PCR was the method, and the copy in TCRdb shows in-frame clones only, minus some. The profile covers roughly 86,000 clones, with around four fifths appearing a single time and 9.4% taken by the ten largest. The specimen comprised blood, sampled from a patient whose treatment included radiotherapy and nephrectomy. The receptor set was obtained from a man between 45 and 60 years old with renal cell carcinoma.

The chain combines TRBV4-2 with TRBJ2-3; 11 bases are a match to TRBD2. V gave up 4 bases and J gave up 8 bases; unmatched junction bases: 11. This CDR3 comprises 16 residues. Per the germline V gene, CDR1 is LGHNA and CDR2 is YNFKEQ. The CDR3: CASSPGVAGGAGTQYF. CDR3 bases: TGTGCCAGCAGCCCCGGGGTAGCGGGGGGGGCAGGTACGCAGTATTTT.

The chain links TRBV30 to TRBJ1-5; D ambiguous. V lost 0 bases and J lost 7, with 10 bases in between. In germline, CDR1 is GTSNPN, CDR2 SVGIG (reference sequence). This CDR3 region has 13 residues. As DNA, the CDR3 is TGTGCCTGGAGTGTCGCAGGATACCAGCCCCAGCATTTT. Amino acids: CAWSVAGYQPQHF.

The chain joins TRBV11-3 to TRBJ2-1, with D unresolved. The CDR3 consists of 13 residues. Germline V gene sequence: CDR1 SGHNT, CDR2 YENEEA. V lost 5 bases to trimming and J lost 9 bases, with 14 bases between them. The CDR3, as DNA: TGTGCCAGCAGCATACCCTCGTCGGGTGAGCAGTTCTTC. It is translated as CASSIPSSGEQFF.

The V and J genes are TRBV2 and TRBJ2-5, with unresolved D. The J call may not be correct, given that the DNA end is closer to TRBJ2-7. This CDR3 has 13 amino acids. CDR1 is SNHLY and CDR2 is FYNNEI in the germline V gene. The CDR3 bases are TGTGCCAGCAGTGACTCCCCCGCCTACGAGCAGTACTTC. Its translation: CASSDSPAYEQYF.

The genes are TRBV2 and TRBJ2-7, with D possibly called TRBD1 or TRBD2 (5 bases each). CDR1 is SNHLY, CDR2 FYNNEI, per germline. Trimming shortened V by 6 bases and J by 6 bases, and 21 bases separated the two germline ends. The CDR3 has 15 amino acids. CDR3 sequence (DNA): TGTGCCAGCAGGTCGGTGGGACGAGAACTCTCCGAGCAGTACTTC. Its protein product is CASRSVGRELSEQYF.

The chain is built from TRBV27 and TRBJ1-3; weak D call: TRBD1 (5 bases). Per the germline V gene, CDR1 is MNHEY and CDR2 is SMNVEV (reference sequence). The V end lost 5 bases, the J end lost 4 bases, and 21 bases lay between the germline ends. The CDR3 totals 17 residues. CDR3 sequence: CASSPHRGAGSGNTIYF. In nucleotides, the CDR3 is TGTGCCAGCAGTCCTCATAGAGGGGCGGGGTCCGGAAACACCATATATTTT.

The CDR3 region has the DNA TGTGCCAGCAGTCAAGGCGGGAGGGCCGCCGGGGAGCTGTTTTTT. It is translated as CASSQGGRAAGELFF. This rearrangement joins TRBV28 to TRBJ2-2, with 9 bases fitting TRBD2. CDR1 is MDHEN, CDR2 SYDVKM, per germline. The CDR3 extends over 15 amino acids. The V and J ends lost 5 bases and 6 bases, in that order; junction bases with no gene match: 7. Supplemented by reference TRBV28 and TRBJ2-2, the full variable domain reads DVKVTQSSRYLVKRTGEKVFLECVQDMDHENMFWYRQDPGLGLRLIYFSYDVKMKEKGDIPEGYSVSREKKERFSLILESASTNQTSMYLCASSQGGRAAGELFFGEGSRLTVL.

V is TRBV27 and J is TRBJ1-1; weak D call: TRBD1 (6 bases). Germline V CDR1 and CDR2: MNHEY, SMNVEV (reference sequence). Trimming took off 5 bases at V and 1 base at J, with 14 bases between the two ends. CDR3 length: 15 residues. Written as DNA, the CDR3 is TGTGCCAGCAGTCTAAGCGGAGGGGGGAACACTGAAGCTTTCTTT. It specifies CASSLSGGGNTEAFF.

This chain links TRBV5-1 with TRBJ2-5; tentatively, D is TRBD2 (5 bases). This CDR3 contains 13 residues. From germline, CDR1 is SGHRS and CDR2 YFSETQ. Trimming removed 4 bases at V and 5 bases at J, with 12 bases between. CDR3 region: CASSPDGMETQYF. The CDR3 DNA follows: TGCGCCAGCAGCCCGGACGGGATGGAGACCCAGTACTTC.